Below are 16 T cell receptor beta chains sequenced from a single sample in a study of blood T cell repertoires in COVID-19. Generated by immunoSEQ multiplex PCR, the TCRdb table keeps only in-frame clones and is missing some. The sample yields 180,000 or so clones, roughly nine tenths seen once. The specimen was peripheral blood. These receptors were taken from a man younger than 30 with acute or convalescent COVID-19.

This clone was found once. The rearrangement uses TRBV6-6 and TRBJ2-5; D gene ambiguous. Trimming cost V 0 bases and J 2 bases, with 7 bases left between them. This CDR3 is 14 amino acids long. Germline lookup yields CDR1 MNHNY and CDR2 SVGAGI (reference sequence). The CDR3 protein is CASSYSGSQETQYF. CDR3 nucleotides: TGTGCCAGCAGTTACTCGGGCAGTCAAGAGACCCAGTACTTC.

The J gene is TRBJ1-3, the V gene TRBV3-1 (or the pseudogene TRBV3-2), with TRBD1 identical over 7 bases. The ends lost 2 bases at V and 0 bases at J; junction bases unmatched: 7. The CDR3 totals 17 residues. The germline gives CDR1 LGHDT, CDR2 YNNKEL (reference sequence). The CDR3 sequence is CASSQPGQVLSGNTIYF. For the CDR3, the DNA is TGTGCCAGCAGCCAACCCGGACAGGTCCTCTCTGGAAACACCATATATTTT.

The J gene is TRBJ1-2, the V gene TRBV5-1; TRBD1 agrees at 8 bases. Germline V CDR1 and CDR2: SGHRS, YFSETQ. There are 16 residues in the CDR3. With 4 bases clipped from V and 5 bases from J, the junction kept 13 bases outside the gene matches. The CDR3 DNA is TGCGCCAGCAGCCTAGGGACAGGCAATATTGGATATGGCTACACCTTC. Protein product: CASSLGTGNIGYGYTF.

This clone was found once. V is TRBV9 and J is TRBJ2-2, with a weak D call TRBD1 (6 bases). V was shortened by 4 bases and J by 4 bases, with 17 bases between the two germline ends. CDR1 is SGDLS and CDR2 is YYNGEE in the germline V gene. CDR3 size: 16 residues. Written as DNA, the CDR3 is TGTGCCAGCAGCCCGTCAGACAGGCTAGGCACCGGGGAGCTGTTTTTT. Its protein product is CASSPSDRLGTGELFF.

The V call is TRBV5-1, the J call TRBJ2-1; perhaps TRBD1 as D (6 bases). Germline CDR1 and CDR2: SGHRS and YFSETQ. This CDR3 comprises 16 residues. Trimming stripped 0 bases from V and 0 bases from J, with 10 bases between. As DNA, the CDR3 is TGCGCCAGCAGCTTGGCACAGGGAAGCTCCTACAATGAGCAGTTCTTC. Encoded protein: CASSLAQGSSYNEQFF.

V and J are TRBV12-3 or TRBV12-4 and TRBJ2-7; D ambiguous. With 1 base removed from V and 1 base from J, the gap between germline ends came to 5 bases. The CDR3 consists of 13 residues. CDR3 sequence (DNA): TGTGCCAGCAGTTTAGGGCCGTCCTACGAGCAGTACGTC. It specifies CASSLGPSYEQYV.

The rearrangement joins TRBV5-1 to TRBJ2-2, with D perhaps matching TRBD1 (6 bases). This CDR3 spans 13 amino acids. With 2 bases removed from V and 5 bases from J, the gap between germline ends came to 7 bases. CDR1 is SGHRS, CDR2 YFSETQ, per germline. Here the CDR3 DNA reads TGCGCCAGCAGCTTCAGGGGAACCGGGGAGCTGTTTTTT. This encodes CASSFRGTGELFF.

The V and J genes are TRBV30 and TRBJ1-2; D is uncertain. Deletions cut 5 bases from V and 8 bases from J, with 18 bases between. The CDR3 totals 13 residues. Germline-derived CDR1 and CDR2 are GTSNPN and SVGIG (reference sequence). The CDR3 DNA reads TGTGCCTGGGCGGTCAGTCGTACGGGAGGCTACACCTTC. Encoded protein: CAWAVSRTGGYTF.

The chain combines TRBV5-1 with TRBJ1-1, with D tentatively TRBD1 (5 bases). The germline CDR1 and CDR2 sequences are SGHRS and YFSETQ. With 1 base removed from V and 2 bases from J, the gap between germline ends came to 6 bases. The CDR3 loop spans 13 amino acids. The CDR3, as DNA: TGCGCCAGCAGCTTGCAGGGTAACACTGAAGCTTTCTTT. Translated, it gives CASSLQGNTEAFF.

This chain joins TRBV7-2 and TRBJ1-5; D gene ambiguous. V lost 0 bases to trimming and J lost 5 bases, with 5 bases between them. CDR1 is SGHTA, CDR2 FQGNSA, per germline. The length of the CDR3 is 13 residues. The CDR3 DNA reads as TGTGCCAGCAGCTTAGCCGGGGATCAGCCCCAGCATTTT. Translated: CASSLAGDQPQHF.

DNA of the CDR3: TGTGCCAGCAGTTACTCCCAACAGGGAGGGGGCGGGGAGCTGTTTTTT. This gives the protein CASSYSQQGGGGELFF. The V call is TRBV6-5, the J call TRBJ2-2, with D possibly matching TRBD2 (7 bases). The CDR3 length is 16 residues. CDR1 is MNHEY, CDR2 SVGAGI, per germline. Deletions cut 0 bases from V and 7 bases from J, with 15 bases between.

This clone was counted once. The chain joins TRBV9 to TRBJ2-5; TRBD2 matches 7 bases. The V segment lost 3 bases and the J segment 10 bases; nucleotides outside the gene matches: 9. Per the germline V gene, CDR1 is SGDLS and CDR2 is YYNGEE. The CDR3 consists of 13 residues. CDR3 region: CASSATVPGGQYF. The CDR3 nucleotides read TGTGCCAGCAGCGCGACGGTACCGGGGGGCCAGTACTTC.

V usage is TRBV9 and J usage is TRBJ2-2; 9 bases line up with TRBD2. Per germline, CDR1 SGDLS and CDR2 YYNGEE. Unmatched junction bases numbered 2, after V lost 10 bases and J lost 4 bases. The length of the CDR3 is 12 residues. The chain's CDR3 is CARGGGTGELFF. The DNA of the CDR3 is TGTGCCCGCGGGGGGGGCACCGGGGAGCTGTTTTTT.

This chain uses TRBV7-9 with TRBJ2-1; 9 positions agree with TRBD1. The CDR3 is 16 amino acids. The V gene end was trimmed by 6 bases and the J gene end by 5 bases; junction bases not matched to a gene: 11. CDR1 and CDR2 from the germline V gene are SEHNR and FQNEAQ (reference sequence). The CDR3 is CASSLTPGQGHNEQFF. CDR3 nucleotide sequence: TGTGCCAGCAGTTTAACCCCGGGACAGGGTCACAATGAGCAGTTCTTC.

The chain couples TRBV5-1 to TRBJ1-4, with a weak D call TRBD1 (5 bases). CDR1 is SGHRS, CDR2 YFSETQ, per germline. V was shortened by 5 bases and J by 0 bases, with 20 bases between the two germline ends. This CDR3 contains 18 residues. In DNA, the CDR3 is TGCGCCAGCAGTGGGTCCTCTCGGGGGGGAGCAACTAATGAAAAACTGTTTTTT. Its protein product is CASSGSSRGGATNEKLFF.

The chain carries TRBV3-1 (or the pseudogene TRBV3-2) and TRBJ1-3, with a weak D call TRBD1 (5 bases). There are 15 residues in the CDR3. Germline V gene lookup returns CDR1 LGHDT and CDR2 YNNKEL (reference sequence). The V end lost 5 bases, the J end lost 2 bases, and 13 bases lay between the germline ends. DNA for the CDR3: TGTGCCAGCAGCTCGGCGGGGGTGGCTGGAAACACCATATATTTT. Its protein product is CASSSAGVAGNTIYF.